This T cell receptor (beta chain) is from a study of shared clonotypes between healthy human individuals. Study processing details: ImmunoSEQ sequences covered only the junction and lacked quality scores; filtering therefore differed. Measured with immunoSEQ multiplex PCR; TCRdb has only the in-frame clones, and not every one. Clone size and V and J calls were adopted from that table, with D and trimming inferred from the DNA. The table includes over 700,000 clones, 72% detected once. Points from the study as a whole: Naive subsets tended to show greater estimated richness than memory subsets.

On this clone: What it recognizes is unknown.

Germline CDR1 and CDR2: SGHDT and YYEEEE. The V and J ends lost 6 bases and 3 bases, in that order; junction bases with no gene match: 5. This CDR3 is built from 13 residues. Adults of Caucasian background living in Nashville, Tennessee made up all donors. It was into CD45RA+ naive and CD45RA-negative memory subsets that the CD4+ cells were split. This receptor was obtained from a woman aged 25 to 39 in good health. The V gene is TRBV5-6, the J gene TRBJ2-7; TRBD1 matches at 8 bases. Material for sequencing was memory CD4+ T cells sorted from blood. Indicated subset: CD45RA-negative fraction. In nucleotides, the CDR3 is TGTGCCAGCATCCGACAGGGGAGCTACGAGCAGTACTTC. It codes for CASIRQGSYEQYF. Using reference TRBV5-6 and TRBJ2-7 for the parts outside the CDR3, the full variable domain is DAGVTQSPTHLIKTRGQQVTLRCSPKSGHDTVSWYQQALGQGPQFIFQYYEEEERQRGNFPDRFSGHQFPNYSSELNVNALLLGDSALYLCASIRQGSYEQYFGPGTRLTVT.